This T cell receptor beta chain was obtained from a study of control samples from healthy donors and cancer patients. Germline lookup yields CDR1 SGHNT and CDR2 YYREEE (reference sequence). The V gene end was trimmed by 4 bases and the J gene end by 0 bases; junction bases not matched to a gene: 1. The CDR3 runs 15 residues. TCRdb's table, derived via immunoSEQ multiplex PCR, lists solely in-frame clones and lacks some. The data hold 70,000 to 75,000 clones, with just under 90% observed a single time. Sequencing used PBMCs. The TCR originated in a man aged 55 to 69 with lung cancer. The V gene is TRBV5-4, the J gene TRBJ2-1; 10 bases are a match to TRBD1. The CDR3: CASSRDRGSYNEQFF. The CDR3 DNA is TGTGCCAGCAGCCGGGACAGGGGCTCCTACAATGAGCAGTTCTTC.